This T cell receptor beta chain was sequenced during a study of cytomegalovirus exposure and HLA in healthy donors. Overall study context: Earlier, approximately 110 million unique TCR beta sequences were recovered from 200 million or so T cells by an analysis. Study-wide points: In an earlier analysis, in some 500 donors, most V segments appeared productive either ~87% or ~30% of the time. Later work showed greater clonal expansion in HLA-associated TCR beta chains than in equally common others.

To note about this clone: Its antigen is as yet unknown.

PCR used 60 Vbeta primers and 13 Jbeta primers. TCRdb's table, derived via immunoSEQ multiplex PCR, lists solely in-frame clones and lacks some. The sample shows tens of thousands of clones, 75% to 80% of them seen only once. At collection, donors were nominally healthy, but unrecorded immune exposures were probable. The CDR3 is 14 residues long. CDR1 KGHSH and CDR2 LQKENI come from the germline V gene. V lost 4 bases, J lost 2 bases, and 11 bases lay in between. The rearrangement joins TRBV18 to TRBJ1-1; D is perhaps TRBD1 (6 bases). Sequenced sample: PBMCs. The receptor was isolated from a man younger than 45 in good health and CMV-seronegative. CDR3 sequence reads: CASSLQGPNTEAFF. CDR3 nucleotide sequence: TGTGCCAGCTCACTTCAGGGGCCCAACACTGAAGCTTTCTTT.